This passage covers 10 T cell receptor beta chains from one sample sequenced in a study of CD8+ T cells in alopecia areata. Treatment described: oral pan-JAK inhibitor, 5-10 mg twice daily. RNA was extracted and reverse transcribed into cDNA as the sequencing template. The method was immunoSEQ multiplex PCR; TCRdb's version includes in-frame clones alone and lacks a portion of them. This sample yields roughly 280,000 clones, of which about 60% are seen a single time; roughly 0.88% belongs to the top ten. The sample here was CD4+ T cells sorted from blood, taken around week 52, from a patient treated with tofacitinib. The source of these receptors is a human donor with alopecia areata.

This clone has only a few counts. The chain couples TRBV29-1 to TRBJ1-1; 8 positions agree with TRBD1. The CDR3 sequence is 15 residues long. The V and J ends lost 5 bases and 5 bases, in that order; junction bases with no gene match: 13. Germline V lookup: CDR1 SQVTM, CDR2 ANQGSEA. The CDR3 DNA reads as TGCAGCGTTACGACAGGGGCTTGGAAGGGGACTGAAGCTTTCTTT. Translation gives CSVTTGAWKGTEAFF.

There are a few counts of this clone. The chain employs TRBV29-1 and TRBJ2-5, with D hard to call. V shed 4 bases and J shed 4 bases, with 7 bases lying between them. The CDR3 contains 11 residues. Germline-derived CDR1 and CDR2 are SQVTM and ANQGSEA. The CDR3 bases are TGCAGCGTTGTGCCAACAGAGACCCAGTACTTC. Protein sequence: CSVVPTETQYF. Full variable domain (rest looked up from reference TRBV29-1 and TRBJ2-5): SAVISQKPSRDICQRGTSLTIQCQVDSQVTMMFWYRQQPGQSLTLIATANQGSEATYESGFVIDKFPISRPNLTFSTLTVSNMSPEDSSIYLCSVVPTETQYFGPGTRLLVL.

This chain joins TRBV29-1 and TRBJ2-5, with 9 bases lining up with TRBD2. From germline, CDR1 is SQVTM and CDR2 ANQGSEA. V dropped 4 bases and J dropped 9; count of bases not matched to a gene: 6. The CDR3 has 12 amino acids. In DNA form, the CDR3 reads TGCAGCGTTGTAGGCGGGGGGGCGGCCCAGTACTTC. Translated: CSVVGGGAAQYF.

The chain is built from TRBV30 and TRBJ2-7, with a tentative D call TRBD2 (5 bases). From germline, CDR1 is GTSNPN and CDR2 SVGIG (reference sequence). The CDR3 has 14 amino acids. Trimming took 2 bases from V and 0 from J, leaving 11 bases between them. This chain's CDR3 is CAWSPRGISYEQYF. The CDR3 region has the DNA TGTGCCTGGAGTCCTCGGGGAATCTCCTACGAGCAGTACTTC.

The rearrangement uses TRBV5-4 and TRBJ2-1, with 10 positions matching TRBD2. The CDR3 runs to 15 residues. V lost 3 bases and J lost 10; bases outside the gene matches: 10. Germline lookup yields CDR1 SGHNT and CDR2 YYREEE (reference sequence). DNA of the CDR3: TGTGCCAGCAGCTCCCGGACTAGCGGTAGGGAAGAGCAGTTCTTC. Translating gives CASSSRTSGREEQFF.

This chain links TRBV20-1 with TRBJ1-6; TRBD1 might be the D (6 bases). Germline assignment: CDR1 DFQATT and CDR2 SNEGSKA (reference sequence). The V and J ends lost 6 bases and 7 bases respectively, with 7 bases between them. The CDR3 has 11 residues. CDR3 region: CSAGGNSPLHF. As DNA, the CDR3 is TGCAGTGCAGGGGGGAATTCACCCCTCCACTTT.

The V and J genes are TRBV30 and TRBJ2-3; no clear D. V shed 7 bases and J shed 2 bases, with 10 bases lying between them. Germline V gene data show CDR1 as GTSNPN and CDR2 as SVGIG (reference sequence). This CDR3 is built from 12 residues. The CDR3 protein is CASSGVTDTQYF. CDR3 DNA sequence: TGTGCCTCATCAGGAGTCACAGATACGCAGTATTTT.

V is TRBV7-2 and J is TRBJ1-5; D is unclear. The germline V and J ends were trimmed by 1 base and 5 bases, with 3 bases remaining between them. The CDR3 is 12 residues long. The germline CDR1 and CDR2 sequences are SGHTA and FQGNSA. CDR3 residues: CASSLEHQPQHF. The CDR3 DNA reads TGTGCCAGCAGCTTAGAGCATCAGCCCCAGCATTTT.

This clone is a singleton in its sample. The chain recombines TRBV9 with TRBJ2-2; 9 nucleotides align to TRBD1. After removal of 0 bases from V and 7 bases from J, the junction contained 4 bases not matched to a gene. The CDR3 has 15 amino acids. The germline V gene has CDR1 SGDLS and CDR2 YYNGEE. The DNA for the CDR3 is TGTGCCAGCAGCGTAGTGGGACAGGGTCACGGGGAGCTGTTTTTT. Translation: CASSVVGQGHGELFF. Together with reference TRBV9 and TRBJ2-2, the CDR3 gives the full variable domain: DSGVTQTPKHLITATGQRVTLRCSPRSGDLSVYWYQQSLDQGLQFLIQYYNGEERAKGNILERFSAQQFPDLHSELNLSSLELGDSALYFCASSVVGQGHGELFFGEGSRLTVL.

The chain carries TRBV30 and TRBJ2-6; no reliable D call. V lost 0 bases and J 1 base, leaving 7 bases between the germline ends. This CDR3 comprises 15 residues. From germline, CDR1 is GTSNPN and CDR2 SVGIG (reference sequence). The CDR3 is CAWSVKTSGANVLTF. CDR3 DNA: TGTGCCTGGAGTGTCAAGACTTCTGGGGCCAACGTCCTGACTTTC. Full variable domain (missing parts from reference TRBV30 and TRBJ2-6): SQTIHQWPATLVQPVGSPLSLECTVEGTSNPNLYWYRQAAGRGLQLLFYSVGIGQISSEVPQNLSASRPQDRQFILSSKKLLLSDSGFYLCAWSVKTSGANVLTFGAGSRLTVL.